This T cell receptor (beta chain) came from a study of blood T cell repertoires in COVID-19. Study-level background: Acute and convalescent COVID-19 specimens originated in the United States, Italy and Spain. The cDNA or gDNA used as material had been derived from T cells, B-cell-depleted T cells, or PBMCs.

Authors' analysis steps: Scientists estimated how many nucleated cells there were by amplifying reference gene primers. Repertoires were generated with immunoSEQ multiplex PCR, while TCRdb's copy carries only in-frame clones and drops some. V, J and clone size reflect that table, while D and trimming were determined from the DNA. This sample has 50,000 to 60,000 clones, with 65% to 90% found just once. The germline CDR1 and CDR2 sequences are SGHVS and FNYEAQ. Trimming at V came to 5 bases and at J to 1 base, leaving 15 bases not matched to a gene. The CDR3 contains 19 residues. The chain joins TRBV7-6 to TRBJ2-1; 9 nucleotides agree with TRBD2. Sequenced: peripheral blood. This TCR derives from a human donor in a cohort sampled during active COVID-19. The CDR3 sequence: CASSQRLAGPGLSYNEQFF. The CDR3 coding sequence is TGTGCCAGCAGCCAAAGGCTAGCGGGGCCCGGGCTATCCTACAATGAGCAGTTCTTC. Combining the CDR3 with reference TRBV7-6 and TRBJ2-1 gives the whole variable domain GAGVSQSPRYKVTKRGQDVALRCDPISGHVSLYWYRQALGQGPEFLTYFNYEAQQDKSGLPNDRFSAERPEGSISTLTIQRTEQRDSAMYRCASSQRLAGPGLSYNEQFFGPGTRLTVL.